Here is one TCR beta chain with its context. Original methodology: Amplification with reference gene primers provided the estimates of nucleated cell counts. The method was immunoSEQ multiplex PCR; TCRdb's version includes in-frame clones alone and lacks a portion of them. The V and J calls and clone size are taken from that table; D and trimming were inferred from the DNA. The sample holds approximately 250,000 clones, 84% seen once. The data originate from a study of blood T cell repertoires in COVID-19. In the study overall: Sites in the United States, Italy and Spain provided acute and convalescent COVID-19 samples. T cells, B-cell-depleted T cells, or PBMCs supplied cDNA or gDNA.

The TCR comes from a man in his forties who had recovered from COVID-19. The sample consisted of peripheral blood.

CDR3 amino acids: CSVGRESYEQYF. The CDR3 region has the DNA TGCAGCGTTGGGCGGGAGTCCTACGAGCAGTACTTC. The V and J genes are TRBV29-1 and TRBJ2-7; 7 bases map to TRBD2. This CDR3 has 12 residues. V dropped 4 bases and J dropped 1; count of bases not matched to a gene: 1. The germline gives CDR1 SQVTM, CDR2 ANQGSEA.